These T cell receptor beta chains were read from a single sample in a study of control samples from healthy donors and cancer patients. Generated by immunoSEQ multiplex PCR, the TCRdb table keeps only in-frame clones and is missing some. Of 98,000 or so clones listed, around 80% are singletons. The source material was blood. All receptors derive from a woman aged 25 to 39 in good health. The CDR3 runs from the conserved cysteine through the conserved F or W. D genes are given only for firm matches. A row's size may be missing; if present it is once, few, many or a size class.

j_call d_call v_call clone_size cdr3_aa cdr3_nt
TRBJ2-7 TRBD2 TRBV7-9 . CAGERGPGYEQYF TGTGCCGGAGAGCGGGGGCCGGGGTACGAGCAGTACTTC
TRBJ2-3 TRBD2 TRBV5-5 once CASSLASGGATDTQYF TGTGCCAGCAGCTTGGCTAGCGGGGGGGCCACAGATACGCAGTATTTT
TRBJ1-1 . TRBV19 . CASSIGNTEAFF TGTGCCAGTAGTATCGGGAACACTGAAGCTTTCTTT
TRBJ1-3 TRBD1 TRBV30 once CAWRGGPGNTIYF TGTGCCTGGAGAGGGGGCCCTGGAAACACCATATATTTT
TRBJ1-1 . TRBV7-3 . CASSLRGPNPEAFF TGTGCCAGCAGCTTAAGGGGCCCGAACCCTGAAGCTTTCTTT
TRBJ2-2 TRBD2 TRBV7-3 . CASSLAGVNTGELFF TGTGCCAGCAGCTTAGCGGGGGTGAACACCGGGGAGCTGTTTTTT
TRBJ2-7 . TRBV5-1 . CASSLEAGSYSYEQYF TGCGCCAGCAGCTTGGAGGCGGGGTCGTACTCCTACGAGCAGTACTTC
TRBJ2-5 . TRBV14 . CASSQDKGLRHETQYF TGTGCCAGCAGCCAAGATAAGGGTTTACGACACGAGACCCAGTACTTC
TRBJ2-6 TRBD1 TRBV7-2 . CASSLWGQGTSGANVLTF TGTGCCAGCAGCCTATGGGGACAGGGGACCTCTGGGGCCAACGTCCTGACTTTC
TRBJ1-5 . TRBV25-1 . CASSDPGTIDQPQHF TGTGCCAGCAGTGACCCCGGGACAATAGATCAGCCCCAGCATTTT
TRBJ1-4 . TRBV6-2/TRBV6-3 . CASSLVGEKLFF TGTGCCAGCAGCCTTGTCGGGGAAAAACTGTTTTTT
TRBJ2-5 TRBD2 TRBV2 . CASNGARSGGRRETQYF TGTGCCAGCAATGGAGCGAGGAGCGGGGGGCGAAGAGAGACCCAGTACTTC
TRBJ2-3 . TRBV5-1 once CASSFTRTDTQYF TGCGCCAGCAGCTTTACCCGCACAGATACGCAGTATTTT
TRBJ2-7 . TRBV21-1 . CASSKLNGDSYEQYF TGTGCCAGCAGCAAATTAAACGGGGACTCCTACGAGCAGTACTTC
TRBJ2-7 . TRBV21-1 . CASSKGQEQYF TGTGCCAGCAGCAAGGGACAGGAGCAGTACTTC
TRBJ1-6 TRBD1 TRBV6-5 . CASRKDRGYNSPLHF TGTGCCAGCAGAAAGGACAGGGGGTATAATTCACCCCTCCACTTT
TRBJ2-1 TRBD2 TRBV9 . CASSVRSGAEQFF TGTGCCAGCAGCGTACGTAGCGGGGCAGAGCAGTTCTTC
TRBJ1-6 TRBD1 TRBV4-3 . CASSSGTGVNSPLHF TGCGCCAGCAGCTCCGGGACAGGGGTCAATTCACCCCTCCACTTT
TRBJ2-3 . TRBV3-1/TRBV3-2 . CASSQDRTAFGMNTQYF TGTGCCAGCAGCCAAGACCGGACAGCATTTGGGATGAATACGCAGTATTTT
TRBJ1-1 TRBD1 TRBV19 . CASSIRGQGITEAFF TGTGCCAGTAGTATTAGGGGACAGGGTATAACTGAAGCTTTCTTT
TRBJ1-1 . TRBV10-2 . CASSERGRGTEAFF TGCGCCAGCAGTGAGCGGGGGAGGGGCACTGAAGCTTTCTTT
TRBJ2-4 . TRBV5-4 . CASSRWGGRNIQYF TGTGCCAGCAGCCGATGGGGGGGCCGGAACATTCAGTACTTC
TRBJ2-4 . TRBV2 . CASTEAGRGANIQYF TGTGCCAGCACCGAGGCAGGCAGGGGGGCAAACATTCAGTACTTC
TRBJ2-7 . TRBV19 . CASSMQQGPPYYEQYF TGTGCCAGTAGTATGCAACAGGGTCCGCCCTACTACGAGCAGTACTTC
TRBJ1-5 . TRBV7-8 . CASSPRWGDGGNQPQHF TGTGCCAGCAGTCCAAGGTGGGGCGATGGGGGCAATCAGCCCCAGCATTTT
TRBJ2-1 . TRBV10-1 . CASSESGLFLSNEQFF TGCGCCAGCAGTGAGTCCGGGCTATTTCTAAGCAATGAGCAGTTCTTC
TRBJ2-1 TRBD2 TRBV30 once CAWSVRGVVVYNEQFF TGTGCCTGGAGTGTACGGGGGGTAGTGGTCTACAATGAGCAGTTCTTC
TRBJ1-2 . TRBV5-4 . CASSTGDRILYGYTF TGTGCCAGCAGCACCGGTGACAGGATCCTCTATGGCTACACCTTC
TRBJ1-6 . TRBV30 . CAWSEGNSPLHF TGTGCCTGGAGTGAAGGAAATTCACCCCTCCACTTT
TRBJ2-7 . TRBV10-3 . CAISDARSSYEQYF TGTGCCATCAGTGACGCGAGAAGCTCCTACGAGCAGTACTTC
TRBJ1-1 . TRBV5-5 . CASSLGPRGTFF TGTGCCAGCAGCCTAGGACCGCGAGGGACTTTCTTT